A single sample is the source of the 32 T cell receptor beta chains below, sequenced in a study of shared clonotypes between healthy human individuals. TCRdb's copy holds only in-frame clones and misses some; the assay was immunoSEQ multiplex PCR. The table lists 2 million to 2.5 million clones, about 94% of them singletons. The source material was naive CD4+ T cells sorted from blood. Subset given: CD45RA+ positively selected. The receptors here all came from a man aged 18 to 35 in good health.

The chain employs TRBV19 and TRBJ2-3; no firm D call. V dropped 1 base and J dropped 0 bases, with 8 bases sitting between them. The germline gives CDR1 LNHDA, CDR2 SQIVND (reference sequence). This CDR3 region has 15 residues. CDR3 nucleotides: TGTGCCAGTAGTATAGTGGGCGGAAGCACAGATACGCAGTATTTT. Translated: CASSIVGGSTDTQYF.

A word on this clone: Other DNA sequences in the sample encode the same CDR3. V gene TRBV5-1 combines with J gene TRBJ1-2; D uncertain. Germline CDR1 reads SGHRS; CDR2 reads YFSETQ. V lost 0 bases and J lost 4, with 4 bases in between. This CDR3 is 12 amino acids long. The CDR3, as DNA: TGCGCCAGCAGCTTGGAGGGCTATGGCTACACCTTC. Residues: CASSLEGYGYTF.

For this clone: The sample holds other DNA sequences that translate to the same CDR3. The V and J genes are TRBV5-1 and TRBJ1-6; 7 nucleotides match TRBD1. The junction had 2 bases not matched to a gene; V was cut back by 4 bases and J by 4 bases. Germline CDR1 reads SGHRS; CDR2 reads YFSETQ. The CDR3 spans 14 residues. The CDR3 DNA is TGCGCCAGCAGCCAACAGGGGTATAATTCACCCCTCCACTTT. Protein sequence: CASSQQGYNSPLHF.

The chain is built from TRBV5-1 and TRBJ2-1; D perhaps matches TRBD2 (5 bases). The CDR3 sequence is 17 residues long. Germline CDR1 SGHRS, CDR2 YFSETQ. V was cut by 2 bases and J by 0 bases, with 15 bases left in between. CDR3 nucleotide sequence: TGCGCCAGCAGCTTTATGAGCGGAGACTTCTCCTACAATGAGCAGTTCTTC. Protein: CASSFMSGDFSYNEQFF.

As for this clone: Other DNA sequences in the same sample also yield this CDR3. The chain employs TRBV28 and TRBJ2-3; TRBD1 agrees at 9 bases. With V trimmed by 6 bases and J by 1 base, 2 bases remained unmatched. CDR3 length equals 14 residues. Germline CDR1 and CDR2: MDHEN and SYDVKM. CDR3 sequence reads: CASSRQGGTDTQYF. CDR3 in DNA: TGTGCCAGCAGCCGACAGGGGGGCACAGATACGCAGTATTTT.

The V gene is TRBV6-1, the J gene TRBJ2-7, with TRBD1 identical over 10 bases. Per germline, CDR1 MNHNS and CDR2 SASEGT. V dropped 4 bases and J dropped 7; count of bases not matched to a gene: 4. The CDR3 spans 13 residues. Written as DNA, the CDR3 is TGTGCCAGCAGTGGGACAGGGGGTGGTGAGCAGTACTTC. Its protein product is CASSGTGGGEQYF.

The genes are TRBV5-1 and TRBJ2-5; D is unresolved. Trimming took off 0 bases at V and 5 bases at J, with 8 bases between the two ends. This CDR3 is 13 amino acids long. The germline V gene encodes CDR1 SGHRS and CDR2 YFSETQ. The CDR3 here is CASSLVPVETQYF. CDR3 sequence (DNA): TGCGCCAGCAGCTTGGTACCCGTGGAGACCCAGTACTTC.

J is TRBJ2-7 and V is TRBV5-8; 14 nucleotides line up with TRBD2. The germline V gene has CDR1 SGHTS and CDR2 YDEGEE. Unmatched junction bases numbered 10, after V lost 2 bases and J lost 0 bases. This CDR3 spans 19 amino acids. CDR3 residues: CASSLSRTSGGTSSYEQYF. CDR3 nucleotides: TGTGCCAGCAGCTTAAGTAGGACTAGCGGGGGGACAAGCTCCTACGAGCAGTACTTC.

This chain uses TRBV27 with TRBJ1-4; D uncertain. CDR1 and CDR2 from the germline V gene are MNHEY and SMNVEV (reference sequence). This CDR3 is 15 amino acids long. The V gene lost 2 bases and the J gene lost 0 bases, with 7 bases spanning the gap. CDR3 DNA sequence: TGTGCCAGCAGTTTAAAGGCAGCAACTAATGAAAAACTGTTTTTT. Its protein is CASSLKAATNEKLFF.

The V gene is TRBV19, the J gene TRBJ2-4; D call uncertain. V was clipped by 5 bases and J by 0 bases, with 14 bases between them. The CDR3 length is 16 residues. Germline-derived CDR1 and CDR2 are LNHDA and SQIVND (reference sequence). The CDR3 protein is CASSYPDTVAKNIQYF. The CDR3, as DNA: TGTGCCAGTAGTTACCCAGACACGGTAGCCAAAAACATTCAGTACTTC.

The gene calls are TRBV21-1 and TRBJ2-7; TRBD2 was called by the table and not checked on the DNA. TRBV21-1 is marked as a pseudogene. CDR3 size: 16 residues. The CDR3 protein is CASSKSWTSGRYEQYF. The CDR3 nucleotides read TGTGCCAGCAGCAAATCCTGGACTAGCGGGAGATACGAGCAGTACTTC.

V and J are TRBV5-6 and TRBJ2-3; the match to TRBD1 covers 8 bases. V shed 4 bases and J 4 bases; nucleotides not matched to a gene: 11. Per the germline V gene, CDR1 is SGHDT and CDR2 is YYEEEE. This CDR3 is 16 amino acids long. The CDR3 DNA reads as TGTGCCAGCAGCCCGATAGACAGGGGTTCAGCAGATACGCAGTATTTT. Translating gives CASSPIDRGSADTQYF.

The chain uses TRBV5-8 and TRBJ2-5; no firm D call. The CDR3 loop spans 14 amino acids. In germline, CDR1 is SGHTS, CDR2 YDEGEE. Between the trimmed V and J ends, which lost 2 bases and 5 bases, there was a span of 13 bases. The DNA for the CDR3 is TGTGCCAGCAGCTTTGGAGAGAGGTGGGAGACCCAGTACTTC. Encoded protein: CASSFGERWETQYF.

The chain links TRBV5-4 to TRBJ2-7; 9 bases are a match to TRBD2. This CDR3 has 15 amino acids. From germline, CDR1 is SGHNT and CDR2 YYREEE (reference sequence). Trimming at V came to 3 bases and at J to 7 bases, leaving 11 bases not matched to a gene. This CDR3 is CASSSKREAPAEQYF. The CDR3 coding sequence is TGTGCCAGCAGCTCGAAGCGGGAGGCCCCTGCTGAGCAGTACTTC.

The gene calls are TRBV19 and TRBJ1-5; D is possibly TRBD1 (5 bases). The CDR3 extends over 15 amino acids. The V end lost 4 bases, the J end lost 3 bases, and 13 bases lay between the germline ends. Per germline, CDR1 LNHDA and CDR2 SQIVND (reference sequence). The chain's CDR3 is CASSTSGTLNQPQHF. The CDR3 DNA reads as TGTGCCAGTAGTACCTCCGGGACCCTCAATCAGCCCCAGCATTTT.

The CDR3 sequence is CASSGQRLGTEAFF. The CDR3 DNA reads TGTGCCAGCAGTGGACAGCGGTTGGGGACTGAAGCTTTCTTT. The V call is TRBV2, the J call TRBJ1-1; D perhaps matches TRBD1 (5 bases). V lost 4 bases and J 5 bases, leaving 14 bases between the germline ends. Germline V lookup: CDR1 SNHLY, CDR2 FYNNEI. The CDR3 spans 14 residues.

For this clone: In the same sample, other DNA sequences code for this CDR3. The chain is built from TRBV30 and TRBJ2-7; 9 bases line up with TRBD1. Germline loops: CDR1 GTSNPN, CDR2 SVGIG (reference sequence). V gave up 5 bases and J gave up 3 bases; unmatched junction bases: 2. The CDR3 extends over 12 amino acids. The chain's CDR3 is CAWGQGNYEQYF. The CDR3 nucleotides read TGTGCCTGGGGACAGGGGAACTACGAGCAGTACTTC.

This clone showed up just once. The V and J genes are TRBV14 and TRBJ2-1, with 9 bases that match TRBD2. Germline CDR1 SGHDN, CDR2 FVKESK. V lost 0 bases and J lost 3; bases outside the gene matches: 9. The CDR3 length is 18 residues. CDR3 residues: CASSQDPLAGKIYNEQFF. CDR3 coding DNA: TGTGCCAGCAGCCAAGACCCACTAGCGGGTAAAATCTACAATGAGCAGTTCTTC.

The CDR3 loop reads CASSPNARQTLSTDTQYF. CDR3 DNA sequence: TGTGCCAGCAGCCCTAACGCTAGACAGACCCTTAGCACAGATACGCAGTATTTT. The chain has TRBV9 and TRBJ2-3, with a weak D call TRBD1 (5 bases). V dropped 4 bases and J dropped 0 bases, with 21 bases sitting between them. CDR3 length equals 18 residues. CDR1 is SGDLS and CDR2 is YYNGEE in the germline V gene.

A single count supports this clone. The chain recombines TRBV5-4 with TRBJ2-5; D might be TRBD1 or TRBD2, each matching 5 bases. This CDR3 is 14 amino acids long. The V end was cut by 3 bases, the J end by 0 bases, with 9 bases between. CDR1 SGHNT and CDR2 YYREEE come from the germline V gene (reference sequence). CDR3 DNA: TGTGCCAGCAGCTCATGGGACCACCAAGAGACCCAGTACTTC. Its translation is CASSSWDHQETQYF. The variable domain in full, with the rest retrieved from reference TRBV5-4 and TRBJ2-5, is ETGVTQSPTHLIKTRGQQVTLRCSSQSGHNTVSWYQQALGQGPQFIFQYYREEENGRGNFPPRFSGLQFPNYSSELNVNALELDDSALYLCASSSWDHQETQYFGPGTRLLVL.

The genes are TRBV9 and TRBJ2-3; 10 bases are shared with TRBD2. CDR1 and CDR2 from the germline V gene are SGDLS and YYNGEE. The CDR3 runs 17 residues. Trimming at V came to 0 bases and at J to 5 bases, leaving 9 bases not matched to a gene. In nucleotides, the CDR3 is TGTGCCAGCAGCGTAGAAATAGCGGGGGGCCCTAAAGATACGCAGTATTTT. It specifies CASSVEIAGGPKDTQYF.

To note about this clone: This sample also contains other DNA sequences that code for the same CDR3. This chain connects TRBV4-3 to TRBJ2-1; TRBD2 matches at 15 bases. The CDR3 covers 16 residues. The V gene's germline CDR1 is LGHNA and CDR2 YSLEER. V lost 3 bases to trimming and J lost 5 bases; unmatched junction nucleotides: 2. The CDR3 sequence is CASSQGLAGGHNEQFF. The CDR3 nucleotides read TGCGCCAGCAGCCAGGGACTAGCGGGAGGCCACAATGAGCAGTTCTTC.

V gene TRBV9 combines with J gene TRBJ2-3; D is perhaps TRBD2 (6 bases). Trimming left V 3 bases short and J 0 bases short, with 17 bases between. CDR1 is SGDLS, CDR2 YYNGEE, per germline. This CDR3 has 17 amino acids. CDR3 loop: CASSAAGPVVSTDTQYF. The CDR3 nucleotides read TGTGCCAGCAGCGCCGCGGGGCCAGTCGTAAGCACAGATACGCAGTATTTT.

The chain recombines TRBV5-5 with TRBJ1-1; tentatively, D is TRBD1 (5 bases). The CDR3 has 13 amino acids. V lost 4 bases and J 11 bases, leaving 18 bases between the germline ends. The germline V gene encodes CDR1 SGHKS and CDR2 YYEKEE (reference sequence). CDR3 protein: CASSLGTPRRAFF. The DNA for the CDR3 is TGTGCCAGCAGCCTAGGGACCCCCCGGAGGGCTTTCTTT. Combining the CDR3 with reference TRBV5-5 and TRBJ1-1 gives the whole variable domain DAGVTQSPTHLIKTRGQQVTLRCSPISGHKSVSWYQQVLGQGPQFIFQYYEKEERGRGNFPDRFSARQFPNYSSELNVNALLLGDSALYLCASSLGTPRRAFFGQGTRLTVV.

Comments on this clone: The same CDR3 arises from other DNA sequences in this sample as well. The chain uses TRBV7-2 and TRBJ2-2, with 10 nucleotides matching TRBD2. There are 16 residues in the CDR3. Looked up from germline, CDR1 is SGHTA and CDR2 is FQGNSA. With 3 bases clipped from V and 4 bases from J, the junction kept 5 bases outside the gene matches. CDR3 amino acids: CASSFRSGRGTGELFF. In DNA form, the CDR3 reads TGTGCCAGCAGCTTTAGAAGCGGGAGGGGCACCGGGGAGCTGTTTTTT.

About this clone itself: The same CDR3 is also encoded by other DNA sequences in this sample. J is TRBJ2-3 and V is TRBV20-1; unclear D gene. The CDR3 contains 11 residues. The germline CDR1 and CDR2 sequences are DFQATT and SNEGSKA (reference sequence). V shed 3 bases and J shed 3 bases, with 4 bases lying between them. The CDR3 spells CSASMTDTQYF. The CDR3 DNA reads TGCAGTGCTAGCATGACAGATACGCAGTATTTT.

This chain uses TRBV18 with TRBJ2-7, with 8 bases identical to TRBD2. J gave up 6 bases and V 3 bases, and 10 bases lay outside the gene matches. Germline values: CDR1 KGHSH, CDR2 LQKENI. The CDR3 sequence is 15 residues long. This CDR3 reads CASSPPGTSRSEQYF. CDR3 sequence (DNA): TGTGCCAGCTCACCTCCCGGGACTAGTCGCTCCGAGCAGTACTTC.

This clone appeared a single time. The V gene is TRBV29-1, the J gene TRBJ2-7; 10 nucleotides align to TRBD2. The J segment lost 2 bases and the V segment lost 0 bases, leaving 7 bases of the junction unmatched. Per germline, CDR1 SQVTM and CDR2 ANQGSEA. CDR3 size: 16 residues. CDR3 coding DNA: TGCAGCGTTGAAGATAGGGCAGCGGGAGGGCCCTACGAGCAGTACTTC. Translating gives CSVEDRAAGGPYEQYF.

V is TRBV10-3 and J is TRBJ1-3, with 7 bases that match TRBD1. This CDR3 comprises 15 residues. Losses at the gene ends were 8 bases for V and 4 bases for J; bases not matched to a gene: 11. Germline CDR1 and CDR2: ENHRY and SYGVKD. CDR3 protein: CAIDASGTEGNTIYF. CDR3 nucleotide sequence: TGTGCCATCGATGCCTCCGGGACAGAAGGAAACACCATATATTTT.

The rearrangement uses TRBV6-6 and TRBJ1-1; D remains unclear. The germline gives CDR1 MNHNY, CDR2 SVGAGI (reference sequence). V dropped 7 bases and J dropped 1 base, with 19 bases sitting between them. The CDR3 covers 16 residues. CDR3 residues: CASTTPIGVGNTEAFF. CDR3 DNA: TGTGCCAGCACTACCCCCATTGGGGTTGGGAACACTGAAGCTTTCTTT.

The rearrangement uses TRBV5-5 and TRBJ2-2, with 9 positions matching TRBD1. The CDR3 contains 15 residues. The ends lost 4 bases at V and 7 bases at J; junction bases unmatched: 8. The germline V gene has CDR1 SGHKS and CDR2 YYEKEE (reference sequence). The CDR3 here is CASSTWGQGNGELFF. The CDR3 nucleotides read TGTGCCAGCAGCACTTGGGGACAGGGTAACGGGGAGCTGTTTTTT. Complete variable domain (other parts from reference TRBV5-5 and TRBJ2-2): DAGVTQSPTHLIKTRGQQVTLRCSPISGHKSVSWYQQVLGQGPQFIFQYYEKEERGRGNFPDRFSARQFPNYSSELNVNALLLGDSALYLCASSTWGQGNGELFFGEGSRLTVL.

The chain couples TRBV18 to TRBJ1-1; D uncertain. This CDR3 has 12 amino acids. In germline, CDR1 is KGHSH, CDR2 LQKENI. The V and J ends lost 2 bases and 8 bases respectively, with 9 bases between them. CDR3 residues: CASSPFIGEAFF. CDR3 DNA sequence: TGTGCCAGCTCACCATTTATAGGGGAAGCTTTCTTT.